A single TCR beta chain is shown here with its context. This sample is part of a study of blood T cell repertoires in COVID-19. Study in general: Acute and convalescent COVID-19 specimens originated in the United States, Italy and Spain. T cells, B-cell-depleted T cells, or PBMCs provided the cDNA or gDNA that served as material.

V was trimmed by 5 bases and J by 0 bases, leaving 17 bases between them. Germline values: CDR1 MGHDK, CDR2 SYGVNS. This CDR3 spans 16 amino acids. Methods used by the authors: Estimation of nucleated cell counts was performed using reference gene primer amplification. Here immunoSEQ multiplex PCR was the method, and the copy in TCRdb shows in-frame clones only, minus some. V and J calls and clone size come straight from that table; D and trimming were deduced from the DNA. The repertoire consists of about 78,000 clones, with roughly 91% occurring once and the leading ten covering under 1.1%. V is TRBV25-1 and J is TRBJ2-7, with a weak D call TRBD2 (5 bases). The receptor's source is a woman in her forties or fifties in a cohort sampled during active COVID-19. The sequenced material came from peripheral blood. CDR3 sequence: CASSPLEGTSSYEQYF. The CDR3 DNA follows: TGTGCCAGCAGTCCCCTAGAGGGAACAAGCTCCTACGAGCAGTACTTC.